These 18 T cell receptor beta chains came from one sample sequenced in a study of CD4 T cells in relation to SARS-CoV-2 and coronaviruses. Unexposed donor CD4+ T cells date from 2011-2018, before the COVID-19 pandemic. Isolation of CD4+ T cells took place after less than 11 days in culture. These TCRs' antigens remain unknown. Sequencing used immunoSEQ multiplex PCR; TCRdb keeps in-frame clones, though not all of them. The sample records around 22,000 clones, roughly 80% being singletons. The sequenced sample was CD4+ T cells from PBMCs, cultured in vitro. Receptor source: a human donor in good health.

The rearrangement joins TRBV5-3 to TRBJ2-7, with D possibly matching TRBD1 (6 bases). TRBV5-3 is labeled an ORF, and its function is uncertain. Trimming stripped 2 bases from V and 2 bases from J, with 20 bases between. This CDR3 region has 17 residues. CDR3 sequence (DNA): TGTGCCAGAAGCTTCCCCGTAACCTACAGGGAAACCTACGAGCAGTACTTC. It yields the protein CARSFPVTYRETYEQYF.

The rearrangement joins TRBV5-6 to TRBJ2-3; D is uncertain. V lost 0 bases to trimming and J lost 2 bases, with 10 bases between them. Germline CDR1 SGHDT, CDR2 YYEEEE. There are 15 residues in the CDR3. This CDR3 is CASSLAQIYTDTQYF. CDR3 DNA sequence: TGTGCCAGCAGCTTGGCCCAGATCTACACAGATACGCAGTATTTT.

This chain uses TRBV6-1 with TRBJ1-2; 8 bases fit TRBD1. J lost 7 bases, V lost 3 bases, and 10 bases had no gene match. Germline lookup yields CDR1 MNHNS and CDR2 SASEGT. The CDR3 has 15 amino acids. The CDR3 reads CASSEEDRVWGGYTF. The CDR3 DNA follows: TGTGCCAGCAGTGAGGAGGACAGGGTTTGGGGTGGCTACACCTTC.

V gene TRBV30 combines with J gene TRBJ1-2, with no clear D. V dropped 3 bases and J dropped 2 bases, with 7 bases sitting between them. The V gene's germline CDR1 is GTSNPN and CDR2 SVGIG (reference sequence). The CDR3 consists of 12 residues. CDR3 DNA sequence: TGTGCCTGGAGGGACGGGAACTATGGCTACACCTTC. Its translation is CAWRDGNYGYTF. The whole variable domain, filled in from reference TRBV30 and TRBJ1-2, reads SQTIHQWPATLVQPVGSPLSLECTVEGTSNPNLYWYRQAAGRGLQLLFYSVGIGQISSEVPQNLSASRPQDRQFILSSKKLLLSDSGFYLCAWRDGNYGYTFGSGTRLTVV.

The chain couples TRBV6-2 or TRBV6-3 to TRBJ2-4; D remains unclear. V was pared by 2 bases and J by 0 bases, with 8 bases between. The germline CDR1 and CDR2 sequences are MNHEY and SVGEGT. This CDR3 region has 15 residues. In DNA form, the CDR3 reads TGTGCCAGCAGTTACGTCGAGCGAGCCAAAAACATTCAGTACTTC. This sequence encodes CASSYVERAKNIQYF.

V gene TRBV28 combines with J gene TRBJ2-2, with D tentatively TRBD2 (6 bases). Trimming removed 3 bases from V and 4 bases from J, with 12 bases in between. The CDR3 has 15 residues. The germline V gene encodes CDR1 MDHEN and CDR2 SYDVKM. As DNA, the CDR3 is TGTGCCAGCAGTTTTGGAGGGCGCGGCACCGGGGAGCTGTTTTTT. Translating it yields CASSFGGRGTGELFF.

This chain joins TRBV27 and TRBJ1-5, with 7 positions matching TRBD1. The CDR3 has 14 residues. V trimming: 3 bases; J trimming: 9 bases; junction bases outside the gene matches: 8. The germline V gene encodes CDR1 MNHEY and CDR2 SMNVEV (reference sequence). This CDR3 is CASSLGQTLRPQHF. The CDR3 DNA is TGTGCCAGCAGTTTGGGACAGACGTTACGGCCCCAGCATTTT.

The rearrangement uses TRBV4-1 and TRBJ2-1; the match to TRBD2 covers 9 bases. The V and J ends lost 0 bases and 8 bases, in that order; junction bases with no gene match: 8. Germline CDR1 reads MGHRA; CDR2 reads YSYEKL. This CDR3 spans 16 amino acids. Here the CDR3 DNA reads TGCGCCAGCAGCCAAGAAGATCGCGGGAGGGCCTATGAGCAGTTCTTC. Translated, it gives CASSQEDRGRAYEQFF.

The chain employs TRBV5-4 and TRBJ2-1, with D perhaps matching TRBD2 (6 bases). Trimming pared 5 bases from V and 9 bases from J, leaving 12 bases between. Germline lookup yields CDR1 SGHNT and CDR2 YYREEE (reference sequence). The CDR3 loop spans 12 amino acids. The CDR3 DNA sequence: TGTGCCAGCAGTTACGGAGGGTCTGAGCAGTTCTTC. The encoded protein is CASSYGGSEQFF.

This clone was picked up a small number of times. The chain couples TRBV27 to TRBJ1-6; D remains unclear. Germline lookup yields CDR1 MNHEY and CDR2 SMNVEV (reference sequence). The V and J ends lost 3 bases and 10 bases respectively, with 7 bases between them. The CDR3 length is 12 residues. CDR3 sequence: CASSFLGSPLHF. DNA of the CDR3: TGTGCCAGCAGTTTTTTAGGGTCACCCCTCCACTTT.

This CDR3 is CASQDSARLDNDGQFF. CDR3 DNA sequence: TGTGCCAGCCAAGATTCCGCCAGACTGGATAATGACGGGCAGTTCTTC. The rearrangement joins TRBV6-6 to TRBJ2-1, with D unclear. Trimming stripped 8 bases from V and 12 bases from J, with 29 bases between. The CDR3 covers 16 residues. The V gene's germline CDR1 is MNHNY and CDR2 SVGAGI (reference sequence).

The rearrangement links TRBV7-9 to TRBJ2-2; no reliable D call. There are 13 residues in the CDR3. V was trimmed by 0 bases and J by 5 bases, leaving 4 bases between them. Germline values: CDR1 SEHNR, CDR2 FQNEAQ (reference sequence). The CDR3 loop is CASSLAETGELFF. In DNA form, the CDR3 reads TGTGCCAGCAGCTTAGCAGAGACCGGGGAGCTGTTTTTT.

The chain employs TRBV15 and TRBJ2-1; D is uncertain. The V end lost 0 bases, the J end lost 11 bases, and 11 bases lay between the germline ends. The CDR3 loop spans 13 amino acids. From germline, CDR1 is LNHNV and CDR2 YYDKDF (reference sequence). DNA for the CDR3: TGTGCCACCAGCAGAGAGGCCCATTTAAAGCAGTTCTTC. It translates to CATSREAHLKQFF.

This clone was found once. The rearrangement joins TRBV7-9 to TRBJ2-1, with D unclear. V gave up 2 bases and J gave up 6 bases, with 8 bases separating them. CDR3 length: 13 amino acids. CDR1 is SEHNR, CDR2 FQNEAQ, per germline (reference sequence). The CDR3 reads CASSLYDGNEQFF. DNA for the CDR3: TGTGCCAGCAGCTTATACGACGGCAATGAGCAGTTCTTC.

The chain employs TRBV2 and TRBJ1-2, with a possible D match to TRBD1 (5 bases). Germline CDR1 is SNHLY and CDR2 is FYNNEI. V dropped 6 bases and J dropped 7 bases, with 15 bases sitting between them. CDR3 size: 13 residues. CDR3 residues: CASRGMGTGGYTF. In nucleotides, the CDR3 is TGTGCCAGCAGGGGGATGGGAACAGGTGGCTACACCTTC.

The rearrangement joins TRBV5-1 to TRBJ2-1; 11 bases are a match to TRBD2. This CDR3 spans 15 amino acids. Germline V gene data show CDR1 as SGHRS and CDR2 as YFSETQ. V was clipped by 3 bases and J by 7 bases; unmatched bases: 6. CDR3 protein: CASSSGTSGNNEQFF. The CDR3 DNA reads as TGCGCCAGCAGCTCTGGGACTAGCGGAAATAATGAGCAGTTCTTC.

This clone came up a few times. The V gene is TRBV6-5, the J gene TRBJ2-1; the D is unclear. Deletions cut 8 bases from V and 6 bases from J, with 8 bases between. This CDR3 comprises 11 residues. CDR1 and CDR2 from the germline V gene are MNHEY and SVGAGI. The CDR3 loop reads CASGRSNEQFF. Here the CDR3 DNA reads TGTGCCAGCGGCAGGTCCAATGAGCAGTTCTTC.

This clone appeared once. The rearrangement links TRBV9 to TRBJ2-3, with D possibly being TRBD2 (9 bases). Deletions cut 4 bases from V and 0 bases from J, with 18 bases between. Germline V CDR1 and CDR2: SGDLS, YYNGEE. This CDR3 region has 17 residues. DNA for the CDR3: TGTGCCAGCAGCCCTCGCGGGGGGGACAGGAGCACAGATACGCAGTATTTT. It yields the protein CASSPRGGDRSTDTQYF. Based on the CDR3 plus reference TRBV9 and TRBJ2-3, the full variable domain is DSGVTQTPKHLITATGQRVTLRCSPRSGDLSVYWYQQSLDQGLQFLIQYYNGEERAKGNILERFSAQQFPDLHSELNLSSLELGDSALYFCASSPRGGDRSTDTQYFGPGTRLTVL.